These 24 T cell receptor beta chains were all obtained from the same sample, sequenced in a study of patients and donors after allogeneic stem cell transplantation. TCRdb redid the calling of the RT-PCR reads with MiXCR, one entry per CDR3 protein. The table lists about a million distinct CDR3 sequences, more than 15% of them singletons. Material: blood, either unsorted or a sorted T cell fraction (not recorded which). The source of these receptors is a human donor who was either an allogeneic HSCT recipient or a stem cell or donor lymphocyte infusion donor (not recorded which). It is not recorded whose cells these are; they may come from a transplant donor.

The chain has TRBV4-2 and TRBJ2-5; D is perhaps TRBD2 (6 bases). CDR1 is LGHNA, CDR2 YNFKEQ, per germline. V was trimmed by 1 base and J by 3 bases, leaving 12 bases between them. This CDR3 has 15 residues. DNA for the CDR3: TGTGCCAGCAGCCAAGGATCGGGAGTGGAAGAGACCCAGTACTTC. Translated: CASSQGSGVEETQYF.

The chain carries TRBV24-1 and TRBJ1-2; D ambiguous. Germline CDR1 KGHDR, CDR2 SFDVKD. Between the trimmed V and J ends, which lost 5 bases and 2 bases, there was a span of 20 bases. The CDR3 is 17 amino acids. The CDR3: CATSGRDSWGLNYGYTF. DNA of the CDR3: TGTGCCACCAGTGGTCGGGATTCGTGGGGTTTAAACTATGGCTACACCTTC.

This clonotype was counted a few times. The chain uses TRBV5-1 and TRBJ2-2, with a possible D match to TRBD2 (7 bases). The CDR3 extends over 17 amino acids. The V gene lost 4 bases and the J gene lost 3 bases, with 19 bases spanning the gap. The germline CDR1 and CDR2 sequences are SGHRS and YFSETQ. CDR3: CASSPLGGARYTGELFF. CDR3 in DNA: TGCGCCAGCAGCCCATTAGGGGGGGCGCGGTACACCGGGGAGCTGTTTTTT.

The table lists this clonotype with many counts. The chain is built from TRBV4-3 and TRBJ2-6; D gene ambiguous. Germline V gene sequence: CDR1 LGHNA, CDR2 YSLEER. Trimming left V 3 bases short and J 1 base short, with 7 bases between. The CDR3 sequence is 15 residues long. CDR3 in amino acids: CASSQRSSGANVLTF. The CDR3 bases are TGCGCCAGCAGCCAGAGATCTTCTGGGGCCAACGTCCTGACTTTC.

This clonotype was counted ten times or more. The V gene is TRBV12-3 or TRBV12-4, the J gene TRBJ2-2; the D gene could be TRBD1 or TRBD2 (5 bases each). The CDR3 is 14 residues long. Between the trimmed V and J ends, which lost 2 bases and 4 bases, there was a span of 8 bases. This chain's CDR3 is CASSLQGVTGELFF. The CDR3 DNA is TGTGCCAGCAGTTTACAGGGAGTCACCGGGGAGCTGTTTTTT.

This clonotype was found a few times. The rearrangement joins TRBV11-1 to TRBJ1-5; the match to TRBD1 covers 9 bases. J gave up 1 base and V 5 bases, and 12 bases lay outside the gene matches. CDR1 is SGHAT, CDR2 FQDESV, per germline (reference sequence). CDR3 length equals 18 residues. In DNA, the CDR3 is TGTGCCAGCAGCCACACCGGGACAGGGAGTATCAGCAATCAGCCCCAGCATTTT. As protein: CASSHTGTGSISNQPQHF.

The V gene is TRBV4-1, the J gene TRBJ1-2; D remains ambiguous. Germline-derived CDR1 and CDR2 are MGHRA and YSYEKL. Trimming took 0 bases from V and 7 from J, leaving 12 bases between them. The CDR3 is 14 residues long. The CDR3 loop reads CASSQEESRGGYTF. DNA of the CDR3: TGCGCCAGCAGCCAAGAAGAGTCGCGGGGTGGCTACACCTTC.

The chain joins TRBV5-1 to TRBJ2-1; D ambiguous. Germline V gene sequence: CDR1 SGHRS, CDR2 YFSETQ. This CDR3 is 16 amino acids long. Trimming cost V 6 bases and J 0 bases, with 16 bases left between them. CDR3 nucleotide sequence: TGCGCCAGCACCATAAGGTCGACAATCTCCTACAATGAGCAGTTCTTC. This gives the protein CASTIRSTISYNEQFF. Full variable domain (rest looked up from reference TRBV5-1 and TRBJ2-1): KAGVTQTPRYLIKTRGQQVTLSCSPISGHRSVSWYQQTPGQGLQFLFEYFSETQRNKGNFPGRFSGRQFSNSRSEMNVSTLELGDSALYLCASTIRSTISYNEQFFGPGTRLTVL.

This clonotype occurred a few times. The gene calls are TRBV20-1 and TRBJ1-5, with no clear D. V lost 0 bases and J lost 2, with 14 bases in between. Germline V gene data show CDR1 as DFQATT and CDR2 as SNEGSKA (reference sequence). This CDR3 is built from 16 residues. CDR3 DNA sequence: TGCAGTGCTAGAGATAGGAAGGACGGCGGCAATCAGCCCCAGCATTTT. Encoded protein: CSARDRKDGGNQPQHF.

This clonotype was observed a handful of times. The CDR3 here is CASSLVSGPRKMNTEAFF. In DNA, the CDR3 is TGTGCCAGCAGCTTAGTATCTGGCCCCAGAAAAATGAACACTGAAGCTTTCTTT. The chain carries TRBV11-1 and TRBJ1-1; no definite D call. CDR1 SGHAT and CDR2 FQDESV come from the germline V gene (reference sequence). The CDR3 has 18 amino acids. V lost 1 base to trimming and J lost 0 bases, with 18 bases between them.

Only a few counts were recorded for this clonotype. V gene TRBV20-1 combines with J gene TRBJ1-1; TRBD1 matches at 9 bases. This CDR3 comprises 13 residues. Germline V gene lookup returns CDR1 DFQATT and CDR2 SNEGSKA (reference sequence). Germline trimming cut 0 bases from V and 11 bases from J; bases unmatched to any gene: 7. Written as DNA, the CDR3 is TGCAGTGCTAGAGATAGGACAGGGGTCGGGGCTTTCTTT. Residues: CSARDRTGVGAFF.

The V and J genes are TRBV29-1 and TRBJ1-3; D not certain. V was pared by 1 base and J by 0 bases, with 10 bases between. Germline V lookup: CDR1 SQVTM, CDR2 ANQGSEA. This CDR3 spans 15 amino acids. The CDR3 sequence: CSVEGRSSSGNTIYF. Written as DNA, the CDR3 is TGCAGCGTTGAAGGTCGGAGTAGCTCTGGAAACACCATATATTTT.

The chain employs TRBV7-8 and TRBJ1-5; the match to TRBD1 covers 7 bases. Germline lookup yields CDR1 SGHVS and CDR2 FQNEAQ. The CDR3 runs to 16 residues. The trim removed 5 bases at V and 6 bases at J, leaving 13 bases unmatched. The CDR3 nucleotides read TGTGCCAGCAGCGCAAACCTAGACAGGGTAACTCAGCCCCAGCATTTT. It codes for CASSANLDRVTQPQHF.

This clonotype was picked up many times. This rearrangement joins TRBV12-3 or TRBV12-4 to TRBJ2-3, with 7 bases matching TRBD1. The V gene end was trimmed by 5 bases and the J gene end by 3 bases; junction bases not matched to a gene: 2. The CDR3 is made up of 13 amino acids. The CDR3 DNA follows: TGTGCCAGCAGTACGGGACAGACAGATACGCAGTATTTT. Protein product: CASSTGQTDTQYF.

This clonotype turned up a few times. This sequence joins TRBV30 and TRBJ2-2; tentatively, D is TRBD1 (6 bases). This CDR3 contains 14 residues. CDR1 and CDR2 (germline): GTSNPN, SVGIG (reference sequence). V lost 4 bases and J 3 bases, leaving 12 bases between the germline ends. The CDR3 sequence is CAWNFQGHTGELFF. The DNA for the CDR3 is TGTGCCTGGAACTTTCAGGGGCACACCGGGGAGCTGTTTTTT. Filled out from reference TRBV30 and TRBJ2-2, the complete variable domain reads SQTIHQWPATLVQPVGSPLSLECTVEGTSNPNLYWYRQAAGRGLQLLFYSVGIGQISSEVPQNLSASRPQDRQFILSSKKLLLSDSGFYLCAWNFQGHTGELFFGEGSRLTVL.

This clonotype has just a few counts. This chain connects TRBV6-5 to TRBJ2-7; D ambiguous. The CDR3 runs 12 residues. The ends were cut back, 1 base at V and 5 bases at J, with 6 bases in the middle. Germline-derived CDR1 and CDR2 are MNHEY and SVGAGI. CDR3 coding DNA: TGTGCCAGCAGTTACTTAGGTAACGAGCAGTACTTC. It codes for CASSYLGNEQYF.

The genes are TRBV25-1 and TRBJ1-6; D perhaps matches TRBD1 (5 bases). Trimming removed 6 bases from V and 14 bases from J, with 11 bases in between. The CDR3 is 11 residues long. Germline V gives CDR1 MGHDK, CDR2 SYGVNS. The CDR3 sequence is CASSRGLALHF. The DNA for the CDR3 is TGTGCCAGCAGCCGGGGCCTTGCCCTCCACTTT.

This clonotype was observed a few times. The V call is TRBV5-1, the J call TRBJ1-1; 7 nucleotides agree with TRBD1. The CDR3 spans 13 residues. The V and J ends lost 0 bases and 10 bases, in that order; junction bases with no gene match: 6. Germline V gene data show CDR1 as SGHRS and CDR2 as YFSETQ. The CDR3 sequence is CASSLDRGKGAFF. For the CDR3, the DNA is TGCGCCAGCAGCTTGGACAGGGGCAAAGGAGCTTTCTTT.

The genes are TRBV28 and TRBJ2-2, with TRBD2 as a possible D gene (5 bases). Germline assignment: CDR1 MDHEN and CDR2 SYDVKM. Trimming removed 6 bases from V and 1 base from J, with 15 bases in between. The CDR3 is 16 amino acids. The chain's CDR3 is CASSRGTEWNTGELFF. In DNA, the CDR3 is TGTGCCAGCAGCCGGGGTACAGAATGGAACACCGGGGAGCTGTTTTTT.

This CDR3 is CASSVSGGDHKETQYF. The CDR3 nucleotides read TGTGCCAGCAGCGTAAGCGGGGGGGACCACAAAGAGACCCAGTACTTC. The V and J genes are TRBV9 and TRBJ2-5; 10 bases agree with TRBD2. CDR1 is SGDLS and CDR2 is YYNGEE in the germline V gene. The V and J ends lost 1 base and 3 bases, in that order; junction bases with no gene match: 6. This CDR3 comprises 16 residues.

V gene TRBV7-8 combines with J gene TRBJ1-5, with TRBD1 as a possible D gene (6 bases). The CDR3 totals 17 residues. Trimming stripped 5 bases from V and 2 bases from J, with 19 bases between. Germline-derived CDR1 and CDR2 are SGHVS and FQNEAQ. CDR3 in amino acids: CASSPPLRGSGNQPQHF. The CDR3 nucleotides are TGTGCCAGCAGCCCCCCACTCAGGGGCAGTGGCAATCAGCCCCAGCATTTT.

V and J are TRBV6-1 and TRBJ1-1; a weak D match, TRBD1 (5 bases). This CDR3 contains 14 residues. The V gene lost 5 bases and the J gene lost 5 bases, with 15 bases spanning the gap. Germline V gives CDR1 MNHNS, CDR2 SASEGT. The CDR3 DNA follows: TGTGCCAGCAGTCCTAACGGGGGGGGGACTGAAGCTTTCTTT. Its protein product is CASSPNGGGTEAFF.

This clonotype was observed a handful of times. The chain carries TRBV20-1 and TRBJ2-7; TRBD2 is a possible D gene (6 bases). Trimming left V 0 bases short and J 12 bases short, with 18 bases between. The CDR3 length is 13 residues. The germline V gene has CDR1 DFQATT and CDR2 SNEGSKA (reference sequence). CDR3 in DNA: TGCAGTGCTAGAGATTATGGTGCGGGGCCGGTGTACTTC. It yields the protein CSARDYGAGPVYF.

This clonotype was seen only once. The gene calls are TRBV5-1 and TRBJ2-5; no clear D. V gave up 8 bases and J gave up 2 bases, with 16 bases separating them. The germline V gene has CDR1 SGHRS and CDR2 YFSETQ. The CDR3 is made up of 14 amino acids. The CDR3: CASKSSPVQETQYF. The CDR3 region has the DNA TGCGCCAGTAAATCCTCACCGGTTCAAGAGACCCAGTACTTC.